These 25 T cell receptor beta chains share one sample of origin, sequenced in a study of PD-1 blockade in classical Hodgkin lymphoma. Profiled with immunoSEQ multiplex PCR; TCRdb holds only in-frame clones, not every one. The sample records tens of thousands of clones, approximately 88% being singletons. Each patient experienced a relapse that followed autologous stem cell transplantation, and brentuximab vedotin exposure varied. Sequencing was performed on peripheral blood mononuclear cells (PBMCs), taken at baseline. All receptors derive from a human donor with classical Hodgkin lymphoma.

There are a few counts of this clone. The chain links TRBV14 to TRBJ2-5; 7 positions agree with TRBD1. This CDR3 region has 15 residues. J was trimmed by 1 base and V by 2 bases; bases with no gene match: 4. CDR1 is SGHDN, CDR2 FVKESK, per germline. The CDR3 DNA reads TGTGCCAGCAGCCAATACAGGGGTATCCAAGAGACCCAGTACTTC. Its protein product is CASSQYRGIQETQYF.

The rearrangement links TRBV7-2 to TRBJ2-4, with D hard to call. V shed 4 bases and J shed 6 bases, with 16 bases lying between them. The CDR3 is 15 residues long. Looked up from germline, CDR1 is SGHTA and CDR2 is FQGNSA. The CDR3, as DNA: TGTGCCAGCAGCTCGCCGACTCCCCCCTTAAACATTCAGTACTTC. Amino acid sequence: CASSSPTPPLNIQYF.

The CDR3 DNA is TGTGCCAGCGGGATTTGGACAGGGAAGAACTATGGCTACACCTTC. It yields the protein CASGIWTGKNYGYTF. The chain recombines TRBV2 with TRBJ1-2; TRBD1 agrees at 8 bases. Germline V gene data show CDR1 as SNHLY and CDR2 as FYNNEI. The ends lost 8 bases at V and 2 bases at J; junction bases unmatched: 10. The CDR3 totals 15 residues.

The chain uses TRBV7-9 and TRBJ2-5, with 11 nucleotides matching TRBD2. Germline CDR1 SEHNR, CDR2 FQNEAQ (reference sequence). Trimming took 5 bases from V and 1 from J; bases not matched to a gene: 3. CDR3 length: 15 amino acids. The CDR3 nucleotides are TGTGCCAGCAGCCTTAGCGGGAGGGTCCAAGAGACCCAGTACTTC. This codes for CASSLSGRVQETQYF.

This rearrangement joins TRBV4-1 to TRBJ1-1; D remains unclear. V was pared by 3 bases and J by 0 bases, with 11 bases between. Germline CDR1 reads MGHRA; CDR2 reads YSYEKL. This CDR3 is built from 15 residues. Here the CDR3 DNA reads TGCGCCAGCAGCCAGCCTAGTTACATGAACACTGAAGCTTTCTTT. Amino acid sequence: CASSQPSYMNTEAFF.

The chain joins TRBV30 to TRBJ2-7; D remains ambiguous. Looked up from germline, CDR1 is GTSNPN and CDR2 is SVGIG (reference sequence). V lost 2 bases and J 3 bases, leaving 11 bases between the germline ends. The CDR3 is made up of 13 amino acids. CDR3 sequence reads: CAWSKEDYYEQYF. The CDR3 coding sequence is TGTGCCTGGAGTAAAGAGGATTACTACGAGCAGTACTTC.

This rearrangement joins TRBV5-8 to TRBJ1-5; no firm D call. Per the germline V gene, CDR1 is SGHTS and CDR2 is YDEGEE. This CDR3 region has 14 residues. The V gene lost 7 bases and the J gene lost 3 bases, with 14 bases spanning the gap. The CDR3 here is CASRARASNQPQHF. The DNA of the CDR3 is TGTGCCAGCCGCGCTCGGGCCTCCAATCAGCCCCAGCATTTT.

The V and J genes are TRBV10-1 and TRBJ2-3; no firm D call. The CDR3 is 16 amino acids. The V and J ends lost 3 bases and 0 bases respectively, with 13 bases between them. Germline-derived CDR1 and CDR2 are WNHNN and SYGVQD (reference sequence). The CDR3: CASSESHLPSTDTQYF. The CDR3 DNA follows: TGCGCCAGCAGTGAAAGTCACCTGCCCAGCACAGATACGCAGTATTTT.

Only one count was recorded for this clone. The rearrangement joins TRBV6-5 to TRBJ1-1, with unresolved D. CDR1 and CDR2 (germline): MNHEY, SVGAGI. The CDR3 spans 16 residues. V was shortened by 4 bases and J by 1 base, with 16 bases between the two germline ends. The CDR3 is CASSLHPGPRNTEAFF. Written as DNA, the CDR3 is TGTGCCAGCAGTTTGCATCCCGGGCCAAGGAACACTGAAGCTTTCTTT.

The genes are TRBV7-2 and TRBJ2-1; D call uncertain. Per the germline V gene, CDR1 is SGHTA and CDR2 is FQGNSA. V shed 1 base and J shed 4 bases, with 5 bases lying between them. The CDR3 is 13 amino acids. Here the CDR3 reads CASSLEYYNEQFF. CDR3 DNA sequence: TGTGCCAGCAGCTTAGAATATTACAATGAGCAGTTCTTC.

The DNA for the CDR3 is TGTGCCAGCAGTGAGGGACTAGCGGGAGACGAGCAGTACTTC. Translating it yields CASSEGLAGDEQYF. This chain links TRBV2 with TRBJ2-7, with 14 bases fitting TRBD2. The V and J ends lost 3 bases and 5 bases, in that order; junction bases with no gene match: 0. Germline V gene lookup returns CDR1 SNHLY and CDR2 FYNNEI. The CDR3 has 14 amino acids.

The chain couples TRBV6-1 to TRBJ2-7; TRBD1 agrees at 9 bases. There are 14 residues in the CDR3. V shed 6 bases, J shed 3 bases, and the junction held 6 bases outside the gene matches. The germline CDR1 and CDR2 sequences are MNHNS and SASEGT. For the CDR3, the DNA is TGTGCCAGCAGCCCCGGACAGGGGTTCTACGAGCAGTACTTC. Residues: CASSPGQGFYEQYF.

The chain employs TRBV4-2 and TRBJ1-5; D is perhaps TRBD1 (6 bases). The CDR3 is 16 amino acids. The germline V gene has CDR1 LGHNA and CDR2 YNFKEQ. Trimming removed 4 bases at V and 2 bases at J, with 15 bases between. CDR3 protein: CASSPQWGPGNQPQHF. As DNA, the CDR3 is TGTGCCAGCAGCCCCCAATGGGGGCCCGGCAATCAGCCCCAGCATTTT.

The chain links TRBV2 to TRBJ2-2; D is undetermined. The CDR3 length is 15 residues. Trimming cost V 3 bases and J 0 bases, with 8 bases left between them. CDR1 is SNHLY, CDR2 FYNNEI, per germline. CDR3 region: CASSDYVTNTGELFF. The DNA for the CDR3 is TGTGCCAGCAGTGATTACGTAACGAACACCGGGGAGCTGTTTTTT.

The V call is TRBV7-2, the J call TRBJ2-7, with 10 bases fitting TRBD1. CDR1 is SGHTA and CDR2 is FQGNSA in the germline V gene. Trimming at V came to 4 bases and at J to 7 bases, leaving 7 bases not matched to a gene. The CDR3 runs to 14 residues. DNA of the CDR3: TGTGCCAGCAGCTCGGCGGGACAGGGGAGAGAGCAGTACTTC. This sequence encodes CASSSAGQGREQYF.

The chain has TRBV28 and TRBJ1-4; TRBD1 agrees at 9 bases. Germline CDR1 MDHEN, CDR2 SYDVKM. V shed 3 bases, J shed 8 bases, and the junction held 7 bases outside the gene matches. This CDR3 has 15 amino acids. The CDR3 reads CASSLGQGLGEKLFF. CDR3 coding DNA: TGTGCCAGCAGTTTGGGACAGGGCCTTGGGGAAAAACTGTTTTTT.

The chain combines TRBV5-1 with TRBJ2-7; 9 bases align to TRBD1. Germline V gene sequence: CDR1 SGHRS, CDR2 YFSETQ. The CDR3 contains 14 residues. With 4 bases clipped from V and 3 bases from J, the junction kept 5 bases outside the gene matches. The DNA of the CDR3 is TGCGCCAGCAGCCCCCCGGGACAGGGCTACGAGCAGTACTTC. This gives the protein CASSPPGQGYEQYF.

This clone has just a few counts. The J gene is TRBJ1-2, the V gene TRBV28, with 8 bases identical to TRBD1. Trimming cost V 5 bases and J 4 bases; bases outside gene matches: 9. Per germline, CDR1 MDHEN and CDR2 SYDVKM. CDR3 length: 15 residues. CDR3 sequence reads: CASSTPGGYGYGYTF. As DNA, the CDR3 is TGTGCCAGCAGTACCCCAGGGGGCTACGGCTATGGCTACACCTTC.

The chain recombines TRBV4-1 with TRBJ2-1; TRBD2 matches 9 bases. V was clipped by 2 bases and J by 7 bases; unmatched bases: 12. CDR3 length: 17 residues. Per germline, CDR1 MGHRA and CDR2 YSYEKL. CDR3 sequence reads: CASSQPKIAGAINEQFF. As DNA, the CDR3 is TGCGCCAGCAGCCAACCTAAAATAGCGGGAGCGATAAATGAGCAGTTCTTC.

This chain links TRBV7-9 with TRBJ1-4; TRBD1 might be the D (6 bases). V gave up 1 base and J gave up 8 bases, with 17 bases separating them. Germline loops: CDR1 SEHNR, CDR2 FQNEAQ (reference sequence). The CDR3 loop spans 16 amino acids. CDR3 nucleotides: TGTGCCAGCAGCTTAGGGGCGGGGGCGCAGGAAGAAAAACTGTTTTTT. It codes for CASSLGAGAQEEKLFF.

This clone was counted many times. The J gene is TRBJ1-2, the V gene TRBV19, with unresolved D. This CDR3 is 14 amino acids long. Germline assignment: CDR1 LNHDA and CDR2 SQIVND (reference sequence). V lost 1 base and J lost 8, with 14 bases in between. The CDR3 nucleotides are TGTGCCAGTAGTATAGGCGGTAGAGGGTCCGGCTACACCTTC. Encoded protein: CASSIGGRGSGYTF.

The chain couples TRBV5-1 to TRBJ1-5; a possible D gene is TRBD1 (6 bases). The germline V gene encodes CDR1 SGHRS and CDR2 YFSETQ. V gave up 1 base and J gave up 4 bases, with 12 bases separating them. The CDR3 runs 15 residues. CDR3 sequence: CASSLRGAENQPQHF. Here the CDR3 DNA reads TGCGCCAGCAGCTTGCGGGGGGCAGAGAATCAGCCCCAGCATTTT. Combining the CDR3 with reference TRBV5-1 and TRBJ1-5 gives the whole variable domain KAGVTQTPRYLIKTRGQQVTLSCSPISGHRSVSWYQQTPGQGLQFLFEYFSETQRNKGNFPGRFSGRQFSNSRSEMNVSTLELGDSALYLCASSLRGAENQPQHFGDGTRLSIL.

The J gene is TRBJ2-3, the V gene TRBV4-2, with 11 bases matching TRBD2. In germline, CDR1 is LGHNA, CDR2 YNFKEQ. V shed 0 bases, J shed 4 bases, and the junction held 6 bases outside the gene matches. This CDR3 has 17 residues. The CDR3: CASSQDELAGVPDTQYF. The CDR3 bases are TGTGCCAGCAGCCAAGACGAACTAGCGGGAGTACCAGATACGCAGTATTTT.

The chain recombines TRBV27 with TRBJ2-1, with D perhaps matching TRBD1 (5 bases). The CDR3 has 13 amino acids. With 3 bases removed from V and 8 bases from J, the gap between germline ends came to 11 bases. From germline, CDR1 is MNHEY and CDR2 SMNVEV (reference sequence). The CDR3: CASSFTGAHEQFF. CDR3 bases: TGTGCCAGCAGTTTCACTGGGGCCCATGAGCAGTTCTTC.

This clone was seen a single time. The J gene is TRBJ2-7, the V gene TRBV5-6; 7 nucleotides match TRBD1. The germline CDR1 and CDR2 sequences are SGHDT and YYEEEE. The junction had 13 bases not matched to a gene; V was cut back by 4 bases and J by 0 bases. The CDR3 contains 17 residues. The CDR3 bases are TGTGCCAGCAGCCCGGGACAGTACAGTGAGAGCTCCTACGAGCAGTACTTC. Translation gives CASSPGQYSESSYEQYF.